Listed below are T cell receptor beta chains from one sample, sequenced in a study of CD8+CD57+ T cells in acquired aplastic anemia. TCRdb used MiXCR to reprocess the reads, holding one entry per CDR3 protein. The sample lists roughly 150,000 distinct CDR3 sequences, less than 60% seen once, with about 2.9% in the top ten. Material for sequencing was sorted CD4+, CD8+, or CD8+CD57+ T cells (not recorded which) from PBMCs. The receptors come from a human donor with aplastic anemia. Each CDR3 is given with its conserved first and last residue. The D gene is left open where the match is weak. Only some rows state a clone size, as once, few, many or a class for expanded clones.

D gene: TRBD1; J gene: TRBJ2-5; clone size: NA; V gene: TRBV24-1; CDR3 protein: CATSDPTDREETQYF; CDR3 DNA: TGTGCCACCAGTGACCCTACAGACAGGGAAGAGACCCAGTACTTC
D gene: TRBD2; J gene: TRBJ2-5; clone size: many; V gene: TRBV6-2/TRBV6-3; CDR3 protein: CASSYPTSGQETQYF; CDR3 DNA: TGTGCCAGCAGTTACCCGACTAGCGGGCAAGAGACCCAGTACTTC
D gene: NA; J gene: TRBJ1-2; clone size: many; V gene: TRBV5-1; CDR3 protein: CASSLVQGGSYTF; CDR3 DNA: TGCGCCAGCAGCTTGGTTCAGGGTGGTAGCTACACCTTC
D gene: TRBD1; J gene: TRBJ2-1; clone size: NA; V gene: TRBV20-1; CDR3 protein: CSAREQGADNEQFF; CDR3 DNA: TGCAGTGCTAGAGAGCAGGGGGCCGACAATGAGCAGTTCTTC
D gene: NA; J gene: TRBJ1-6; clone size: many; V gene: TRBV7-9; CDR3 protein: CASSFRSFNSPLHF; CDR3 DNA: TGTGCCAGCAGCTTTCGGAGTTTTAATTCACCCCTCCACTTT
D gene: NA; J gene: TRBJ2-2; clone size: NA; V gene: TRBV11-1; CDR3 protein: CASSLSGDRNTGELFF; CDR3 DNA: TGTGCCAGCAGCCTCTCAGGGGACCGAAACACCGGGGAGCTGTTTTTT
D gene: TRBD1; J gene: TRBJ2-7; clone size: NA; V gene: TRBV15; CDR3 protein: CATSREKGRGYYEQYF; CDR3 DNA: TGTGCCACCAGCAGAGAGAAGGGCAGGGGGTACTACGAGCAGTACTTC
D gene: NA; J gene: TRBJ1-5; clone size: few; V gene: TRBV2; CDR3 protein: CASSDPNGPQHF; CDR3 DNA: TGTGCCAGCAGTGACCCAAATGGACCCCAGCATTTT
D gene: NA; J gene: TRBJ2-3; clone size: many; V gene: TRBV20-1; CDR3 protein: CSAASDTQYF; CDR3 DNA: TGCAGTGCTGCATCAGATACGCAGTATTTT
D gene: NA; J gene: TRBJ1-1; clone size: many; V gene: TRBV12-3/TRBV12-4; CDR3 protein: CASTPNPNTEAFF; CDR3 DNA: TGTGCCAGCACCCCCAATCCAAACACTGAAGCTTTCTTT
D gene: TRBD1; J gene: TRBJ1-6; clone size: NA; V gene: TRBV10-3; CDR3 protein: CASTERQGGSPLHF; CDR3 DNA: TGTGCCAGCACCGAACGACAGGGTGGTTCACCCCTCCACTTT
D gene: TRBD2; J gene: TRBJ2-1; clone size: many; V gene: TRBV4-2; CDR3 protein: CASSQDRRLAGGSEQFF; CDR3 DNA: TGTGCCAGCAGCCAAGATAGGAGGCTAGCGGGAGGATCTGAGCAGTTCTTC
D gene: TRBD2; J gene: TRBJ2-7; clone size: few; V gene: TRBV20-1; CDR3 protein: CSAREGGGGPSSYEQYF; CDR3 DNA: TGCAGTGCTAGAGAAGGTGGCGGGGGGCCGAGCTCCTACGAGCAGTACTTC
D gene: TRBD2; J gene: TRBJ2-1; clone size: NA; V gene: TRBV15; CDR3 protein: CATSRALAEEDYNEQFF; CDR3 DNA: TGTGCCACCAGCAGAGCCCTAGCGGAAGAGGACTACAATGAGCAGTTCTTC
D gene: TRBD2; J gene: TRBJ2-2; clone size: NA; V gene: TRBV5-1; CDR3 protein: CASSSLAGAATGELFF; CDR3 DNA: TGCGCCAGCAGCTCCTTAGCGGGAGCGGCCACCGGGGAGCTGTTTTTT
D gene: TRBD1; J gene: TRBJ2-7; clone size: NA; V gene: TRBV11-1; CDR3 protein: CASSRFTGTELYYEQYF; CDR3 DNA: TGTGCCAGCAGTCGATTTACCGGGACAGAGTTATACTACGAGCAGTACTTC
D gene: NA; J gene: TRBJ2-5; clone size: many; V gene: TRBV5-1; CDR3 protein: CASSVQGDEETQYF; CDR3 DNA: TGCGCCAGCAGCGTACAGGGAGATGAAGAGACCCAGTACTTC
D gene: NA; J gene: TRBJ1-3; clone size: once; V gene: TRBV9; CDR3 protein: CASSVDRAKGGYTIYF; CDR3 DNA: TGTGCCAGCAGCGTAGATCGGGCTAAGGGGGGTTACACCATATATTTT
D gene: TRBD2; J gene: TRBJ2-2; clone size: many; V gene: TRBV24-1; CDR3 protein: CATSDTSVGNTGELFF; CDR3 DNA: TGTGCCACCAGTGATACTAGCGTTGGGAACACCGGGGAGCTGTTTTTT
D gene: NA; J gene: TRBJ1-3; clone size: few; V gene: TRBV5-4; CDR3 protein: CASSLRFGGDFSGNTIYF; CDR3 DNA: TGTGCCAGCAGCTTGAGATTCGGGGGTGATTTCTCTGGAAACACCATATATTTT
D gene: NA; J gene: TRBJ2-6; clone size: NA; V gene: TRBV19; CDR3 protein: CASSKQGGVTGANVLTF; CDR3 DNA: TGTGCCAGTAGTAAACAGGGTGGGGTGACCGGGGCCAACGTCCTGACTTTC
D gene: NA; J gene: TRBJ2-5; clone size: many; V gene: TRBV5-1; CDR3 protein: CASSLDTQETQYF; CDR3 DNA: TGCGCCAGCAGCTTGGACACGCAAGAGACCCAGTACTTC
D gene: TRBD1; J gene: TRBJ1-2; clone size: few; V gene: TRBV3-1; CDR3 protein: CASSQVGGQGYGYTF; CDR3 DNA: TGTGCCAGCAGCCAAGTGGGAGGACAGGGGTATGGCTACACCTTC
D gene: NA; J gene: TRBJ1-3; clone size: few; V gene: TRBV24-1; CDR3 protein: CATSTGNTIYF; CDR3 DNA: TGTGCCACCAGTACCGGAAACACCATATATTTT
D gene: TRBD1; J gene: TRBJ1-6; clone size: NA; V gene: TRBV20-1; CDR3 protein: CSATGQDYSPLHF; CDR3 DNA: TGCAGTGCTACCGGACAGGATTATTCACCCCTCCACTTT
D gene: NA; J gene: TRBJ1-2; clone size: many; V gene: TRBV20-1; CDR3 protein: CSARRGGAMDYGYTF; CDR3 DNA: TGCAGTGCTAGACGAGGAGGGGCTATGGACTATGGCTACACCTTC
D gene: TRBD1; J gene: TRBJ1-4; clone size: NA; V gene: TRBV7-2; CDR3 protein: CASRSKRDSRELFF; CDR3 DNA: TGTGCCAGCAGATCTAAACGGGACAGTCGGGAACTGTTTTTT
D gene: NA; J gene: TRBJ1-2; clone size: many; V gene: TRBV11-2; CDR3 protein: CASSLGEPIYGYTF; CDR3 DNA: TGTGCCAGCAGCTTAGGGGAGCCCATCTATGGCTACACCTTC
D gene: NA; J gene: TRBJ1-6; clone size: many; V gene: TRBV12-3/TRBV12-4; CDR3 protein: CASSTVGSPLHF; CDR3 DNA: TGTGCCAGCAGTACAGTTGGTTCACCCCTCCACTTT
D gene: TRBD1; J gene: TRBJ2-2; clone size: NA; V gene: TRBV11-1; CDR3 protein: CASSESRDRLNTGELFF; CDR3 DNA: TGTGCCAGCAGCGAATCCCGGGACAGGTTAAACACCGGGGAGCTGTTTTTT
D gene: NA; J gene: TRBJ2-5; clone size: NA; V gene: TRBV7-3; CDR3 protein: CASSFAGETQYF; CDR3 DNA: TGTGCCAGCAGCTTCGCGGGAGAGACCCAGTACTTC
D gene: TRBD2; J gene: TRBJ2-5; clone size: many; V gene: TRBV7-9; CDR3 protein: CASSPRTSGGLETQYF; CDR3 DNA: TGTGCCAGCAGCCCCAGGACTAGCGGGGGGCTGGAGACCCAGTACTTC
D gene: NA; J gene: TRBJ2-3; clone size: few; V gene: TRBV24-1; CDR3 protein: CATSDVSGGVTDTQYF; CDR3 DNA: TGTGCCACCAGTGATGTCTCGGGGGGCGTAACAGATACGCAGTATTTT
D gene: NA; J gene: TRBJ2-1; clone size: NA; V gene: TRBV29-1; CDR3 protein: CSVDFRSYNEQFF; CDR3 DNA: TGCAGCGTCGACTTCCGCTCCTACAATGAGCAGTTCTTC
D gene: NA; J gene: TRBJ1-1; clone size: many; V gene: TRBV5-1; CDR3 protein: CASSLTVALNTEAFF; CDR3 DNA: TGCGCCAGCAGCTTGACAGTAGCCTTGAACACTGAAGCTTTCTTT
D gene: NA; J gene: TRBJ2-1; clone size: many; V gene: TRBV14; CDR3 protein: CASSLLMAGSYNEQFF; CDR3 DNA: TGTGCCAGCAGCCTCCTAATGGCGGGATCCTACAATGAGCAGTTCTTC
D gene: NA; J gene: TRBJ2-3; clone size: NA; V gene: TRBV25-1; CDR3 protein: CATSGRGVGSDTQYF; CDR3 DNA: TGTGCCACCAGTGGAAGGGGCGTGGGGTCAGATACGCAGTATTTT
D gene: NA; J gene: TRBJ2-3; clone size: many; V gene: TRBV5-1; CDR3 protein: CASRPLPTSTDTQYF; CDR3 DNA: TGCGCCAGCAGACCACTCCCGACTAGCACAGATACGCAGTATTTT
D gene: NA; J gene: TRBJ2-7; clone size: NA; V gene: TRBV24-1; CDR3 protein: CATSANSYEQYF; CDR3 DNA: TGTGCCACCAGTGCTAACTCCTACGAGCAGTACTTC
D gene: NA; J gene: TRBJ2-5; clone size: many; V gene: TRBV12-3/TRBV12-4; CDR3 protein: CASRMAGAKETQYF; CDR3 DNA: TGTGCCAGCAGAATGGCAGGGGCTAAAGAGACCCAGTACTTC
D gene: NA; J gene: TRBJ2-5; clone size: many; V gene: TRBV7-3; CDR3 protein: CASSEDRQETQYF; CDR3 DNA: TGTGCCAGCAGCGAGGACAGACAAGAGACCCAGTACTTC
D gene: TRBD2; J gene: TRBJ2-1; clone size: many; V gene: TRBV4-2; CDR3 protein: CASSLGPSGRASDNEQFF; CDR3 DNA: TGTGCCAGCAGCCTTGGGCCTAGCGGGAGGGCAAGCGACAATGAGCAGTTCTTC
D gene: TRBD1; J gene: TRBJ1-2; clone size: NA; V gene: TRBV25-1; CDR3 protein: CASSIERVQGHGYTF; CDR3 DNA: TGTGCCAGTAGTATAGAGAGGGTACAGGGGCATGGCTACACCTTC